The TCR beta chain under discussion was sequenced for a study of human T cells and chemical hapten exposure. Study-wide context: Per-sample TCR yield variability stemmed mainly from small pooled library volume differences.

Time point reported: healthy volunteer bleed at 6 weeks. It was unfractionated whole blood from which total RNA was extracted. Study-level findings and limits: The study found that DPC sensitization did not change TCRs above 1 in 1000 frequency.

This clonotype was seen at least ten times. As yet, its antigen is unknown. The study used a library that attached unique molecular identifiers to individual cDNA molecules. Per the original methods: Per sample, the median was 95,638 TCRs, with values from around 20,000 to 690,000. MiXCR, run by TCRdb on the RACE reads, gives a single entry per CDR3 protein. The V and J calls were not made by the authors but by TCRdb's processing. The sample holds around 65,000 distinct CDR3 sequences, 5.5% to 7.5% seen once. Germline V lookup: CDR1 SGHRS, CDR2 YFSETQ. The J segment lost 4 bases and the V segment lost 3 bases, leaving 6 bases of the junction unmatched. This CDR3 is 15 amino acids long.

This clonotype was sampled from a female donor in good health. Some clones in this sample may be carry-over from other donors' samples. The sample taken for sequencing was whole blood. The chain is built from TRBV5-1 and TRBJ2-3; 9 bases map to TRBD2. The CDR3 region is CASSSDSGRADTQYF. Here the CDR3 DNA reads TGCGCCAGCAGCTCTGATAGCGGGAGAGCAGATACGCAGTATTTT.